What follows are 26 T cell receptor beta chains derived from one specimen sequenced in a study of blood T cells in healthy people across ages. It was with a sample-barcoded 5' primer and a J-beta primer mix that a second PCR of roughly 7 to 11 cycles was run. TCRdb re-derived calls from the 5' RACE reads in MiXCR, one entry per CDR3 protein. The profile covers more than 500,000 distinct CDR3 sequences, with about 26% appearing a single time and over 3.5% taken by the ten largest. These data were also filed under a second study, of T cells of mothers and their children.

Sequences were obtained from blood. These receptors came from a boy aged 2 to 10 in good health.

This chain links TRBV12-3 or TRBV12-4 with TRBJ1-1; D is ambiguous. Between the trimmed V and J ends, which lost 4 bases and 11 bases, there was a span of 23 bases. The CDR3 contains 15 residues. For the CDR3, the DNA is TGTGCCAGCAGTTCATTTCTTTCAGCCTCCCTCGATGCTTTCTTT. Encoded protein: CASSSFLSASLDAFF.

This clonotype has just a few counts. This CDR3 is CAISVTADEVSNEQFF. In DNA form, the CDR3 reads TGTGCCATCAGTGTTACGGCGGACGAGGTCAGCAATGAGCAGTTCTTC. The chain uses TRBV10-3 and TRBJ2-5, with D uncertain. The better agreement between TRBJ2-1 and the DNA end casts doubt on the J call. There are 16 residues in the CDR3. Per the germline V gene, CDR1 is ENHRY and CDR2 is SYGVKD.

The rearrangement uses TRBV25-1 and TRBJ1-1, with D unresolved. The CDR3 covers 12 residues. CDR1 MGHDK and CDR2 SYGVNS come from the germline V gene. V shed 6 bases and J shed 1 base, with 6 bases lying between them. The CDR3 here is CASRRTNTEAFF. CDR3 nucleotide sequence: TGTGCCAGCAGAAGAACGAACACTGAAGCTTTCTTT.

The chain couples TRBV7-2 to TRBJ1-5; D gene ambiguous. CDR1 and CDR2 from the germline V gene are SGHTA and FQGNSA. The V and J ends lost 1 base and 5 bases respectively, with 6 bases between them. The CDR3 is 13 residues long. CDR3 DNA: TGTGCCAGCAGCTTAGTCGGGGATCAGCCCCAGCATTTT. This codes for CASSLVGDQPQHF.

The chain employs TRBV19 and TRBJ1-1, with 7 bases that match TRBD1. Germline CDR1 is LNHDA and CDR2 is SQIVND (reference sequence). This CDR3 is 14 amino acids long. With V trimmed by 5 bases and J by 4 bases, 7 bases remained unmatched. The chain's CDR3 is CASSSTGPGTEAFF. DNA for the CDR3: TGTGCCAGTAGTTCGACAGGGCCAGGCACTGAAGCTTTCTTT. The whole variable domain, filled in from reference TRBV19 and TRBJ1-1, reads DGGITQSPKYLFRKEGQNVTLSCEQNLNHDAMYWYRQDPGQGLRLIYYSQIVNDFQKGDIAEGYSVSREKKESFPLTVTSAQKNPTAFYLCASSSTGPGTEAFFGQGTRLTVV.

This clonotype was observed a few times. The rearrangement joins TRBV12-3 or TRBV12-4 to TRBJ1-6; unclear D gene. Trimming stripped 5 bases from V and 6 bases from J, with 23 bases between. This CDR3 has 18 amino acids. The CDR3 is CASSTIPGSTRFNSPLHF. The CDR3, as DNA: TGTGCCAGCAGTACGATACCCGGGTCTACTCGCTTTAATTCACCCCTCCACTTT.

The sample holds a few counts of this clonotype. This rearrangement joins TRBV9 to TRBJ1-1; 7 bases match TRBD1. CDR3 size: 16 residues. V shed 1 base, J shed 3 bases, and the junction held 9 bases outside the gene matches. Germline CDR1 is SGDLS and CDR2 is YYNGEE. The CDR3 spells CASSVREGALDTEAFF. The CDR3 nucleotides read TGTGCCAGCAGCGTAAGGGAGGGGGCGCTGGACACTGAAGCTTTCTTT.

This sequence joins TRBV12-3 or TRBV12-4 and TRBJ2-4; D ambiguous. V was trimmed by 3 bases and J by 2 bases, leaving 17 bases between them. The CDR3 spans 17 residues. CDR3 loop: CASSFLLRNLSKNIQYF. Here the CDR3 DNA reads TGTGCCAGCAGTTTCCTTCTTCGCAATTTATCCAAAAACATTCAGTACTTC.

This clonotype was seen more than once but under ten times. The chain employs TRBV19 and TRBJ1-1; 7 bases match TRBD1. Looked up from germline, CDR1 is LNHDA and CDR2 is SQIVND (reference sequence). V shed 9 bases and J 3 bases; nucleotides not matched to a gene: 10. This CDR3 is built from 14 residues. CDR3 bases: TGTGCCAGCTTGGGAGGGGGCCTGGACACTGAAGCTTTCTTT. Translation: CASLGGGLDTEAFF.

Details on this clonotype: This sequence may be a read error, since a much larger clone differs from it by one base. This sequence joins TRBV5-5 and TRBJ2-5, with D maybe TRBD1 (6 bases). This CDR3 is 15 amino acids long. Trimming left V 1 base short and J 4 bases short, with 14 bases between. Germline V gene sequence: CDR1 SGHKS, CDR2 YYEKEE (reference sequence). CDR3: CASSLRRQARETQYF. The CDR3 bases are TGTGCCAGCAGCTTGCGTAGACAGGCCCGAGAGACCCAGTACTTC.

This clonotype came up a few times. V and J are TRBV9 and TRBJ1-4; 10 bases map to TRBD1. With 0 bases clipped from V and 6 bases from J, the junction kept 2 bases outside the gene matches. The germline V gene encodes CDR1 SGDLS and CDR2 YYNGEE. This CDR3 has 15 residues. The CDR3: CASSVDGQGDEKLFF. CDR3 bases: TGTGCCAGCAGCGTAGATGGACAGGGGGATGAAAAACTGTTTTTT. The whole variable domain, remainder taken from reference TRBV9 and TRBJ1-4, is DSGVTQTPKHLITATGQRVTLRCSPRSGDLSVYWYQQSLDQGLQFLIQYYNGEERAKGNILERFSAQQFPDLHSELNLSSLELGDSALYFCASSVDGQGDEKLFFGSGTQLSVL.

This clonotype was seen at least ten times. This chain's CDR3 is CAISESRDRNTEAFF. CDR3 DNA sequence: TGTGCCATCAGTGAGTCCCGGGACAGGAACACTGAAGCTTTCTTT. V is TRBV10-3 and J is TRBJ1-1; 7 positions match TRBD1. The CDR3 contains 15 residues. J gave up 1 base and V 0 bases, and 2 bases lay outside the gene matches. Per the germline V gene, CDR1 is ENHRY and CDR2 is SYGVKD.

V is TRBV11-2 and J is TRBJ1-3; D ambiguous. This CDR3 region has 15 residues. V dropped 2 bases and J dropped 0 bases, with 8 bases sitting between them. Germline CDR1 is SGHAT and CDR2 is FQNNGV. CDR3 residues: CASSLFQVSGNTIYF. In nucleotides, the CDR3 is TGTGCCAGCAGCTTATTCCAGGTCTCTGGAAACACCATATATTTT. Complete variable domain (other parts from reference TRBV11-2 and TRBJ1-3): EAGVAQSPRYKIIEKRQSVAFWCNPISGHATLYWYQQILGQGPKLLIQFQNNGVVDDSQLPKDRFSAERLKGVDSTLKIQPAKLEDSAVYLCASSLFQVSGNTIYFGEGSWLTVV.

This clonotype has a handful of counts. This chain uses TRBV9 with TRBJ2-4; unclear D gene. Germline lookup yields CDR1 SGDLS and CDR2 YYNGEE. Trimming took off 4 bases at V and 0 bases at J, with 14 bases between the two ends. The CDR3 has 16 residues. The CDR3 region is CASSPYPDVAKNIQYF. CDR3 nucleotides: TGTGCCAGCAGCCCTTACCCGGACGTAGCCAAAAACATTCAGTACTTC.

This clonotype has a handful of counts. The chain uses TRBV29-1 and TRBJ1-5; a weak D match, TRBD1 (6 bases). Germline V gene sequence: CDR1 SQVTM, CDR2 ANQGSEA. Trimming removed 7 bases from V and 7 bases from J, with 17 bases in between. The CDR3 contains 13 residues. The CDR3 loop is CSASQGTGQPQHF. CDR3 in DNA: TGCAGCGCTTCGCAGGGGACCGGGCAGCCCCAGCATTTT.

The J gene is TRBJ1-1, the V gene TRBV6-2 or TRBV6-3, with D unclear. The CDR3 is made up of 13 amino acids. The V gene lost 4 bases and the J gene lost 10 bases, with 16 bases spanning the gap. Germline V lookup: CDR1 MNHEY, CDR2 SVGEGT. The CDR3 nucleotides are TGTGCCAGCAGTTTAGCCAAATCGGGTATAGCTTTCTTT. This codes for CASSLAKSGIAFF.

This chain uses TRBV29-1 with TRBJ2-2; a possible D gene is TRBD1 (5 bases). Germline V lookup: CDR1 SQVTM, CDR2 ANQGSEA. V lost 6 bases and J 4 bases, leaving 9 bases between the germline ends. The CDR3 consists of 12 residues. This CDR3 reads CSVPRGTGELFF. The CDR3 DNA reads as TGCAGCGTACCAAGGGGCACCGGGGAGCTGTTTTTT.

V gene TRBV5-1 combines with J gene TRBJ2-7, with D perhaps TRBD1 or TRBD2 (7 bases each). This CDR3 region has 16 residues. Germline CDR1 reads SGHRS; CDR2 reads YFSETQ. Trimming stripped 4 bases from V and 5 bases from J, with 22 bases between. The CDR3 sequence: CASSMGTAGGVNEQYF. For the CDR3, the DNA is TGCGCCAGCAGCATGGGGACAGCTGGGGGGGTCAACGAGCAGTACTTC. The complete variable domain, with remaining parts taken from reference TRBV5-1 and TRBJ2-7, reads KAGVTQTPRYLIKTRGQQVTLSCSPISGHRSVSWYQQTPGQGLQFLFEYFSETQRNKGNFPGRFSGRQFSNSRSEMNVSTLELGDSALYLCASSMGTAGGVNEQYFGPGTRLTVT.

The CDR3 region is CASSYSALAGYQETQYF. CDR3 sequence (DNA): TGTGCCAGCAGTTACTCAGCGCTAGCGGGGTACCAAGAGACCCAGTACTTC. The chain uses TRBV6-6 and TRBJ2-5; 9 nucleotides agree with TRBD2. The CDR3 has 17 residues. Losses at the gene ends were 0 bases for V and 0 bases for J; bases not matched to a gene: 5. CDR1 and CDR2 (germline): MNHNY, SVGAGI (reference sequence).

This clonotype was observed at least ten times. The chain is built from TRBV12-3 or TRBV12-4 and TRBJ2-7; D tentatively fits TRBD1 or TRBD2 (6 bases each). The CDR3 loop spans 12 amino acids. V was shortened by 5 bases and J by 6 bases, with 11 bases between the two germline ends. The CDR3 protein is CASSLQGGEQYF. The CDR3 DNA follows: TGTGCCAGCAGTCTACAGGGAGGCGAGCAGTACTTC.

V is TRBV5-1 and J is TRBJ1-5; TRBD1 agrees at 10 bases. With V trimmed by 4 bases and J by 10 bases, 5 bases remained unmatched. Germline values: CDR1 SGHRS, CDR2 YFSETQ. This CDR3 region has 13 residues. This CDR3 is CASSRGTGAPQHF. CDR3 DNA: TGCGCCAGCAGCCGCGGGACAGGGGCACCCCAGCATTTT.

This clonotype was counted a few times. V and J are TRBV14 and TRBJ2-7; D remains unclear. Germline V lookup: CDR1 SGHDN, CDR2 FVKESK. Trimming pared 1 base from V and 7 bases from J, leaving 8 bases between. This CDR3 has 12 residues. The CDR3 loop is CASSQGGWEQYF. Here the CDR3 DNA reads TGTGCCAGCAGCCAAGGGGGTTGGGAGCAGTACTTC.

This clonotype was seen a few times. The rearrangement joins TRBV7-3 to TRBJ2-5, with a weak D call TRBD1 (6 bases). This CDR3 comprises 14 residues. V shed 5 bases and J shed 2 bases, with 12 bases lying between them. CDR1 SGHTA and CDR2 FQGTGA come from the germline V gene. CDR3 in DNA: TGTGCCAGCAGCCCGGGGACACCGCAAGAGACCCAGTACTTC. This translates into CASSPGTPQETQYF. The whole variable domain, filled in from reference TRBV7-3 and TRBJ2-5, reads GAGVSQTPSNKVTEKGKYVELRCDPISGHTALYWYRQSLGQGPEFLIYFQGTGAADDSGLPNDRFFAVRPEGSVSTLKIQRTERGDSAVYLCASSPGTPQETQYFGPGTRLLVL.

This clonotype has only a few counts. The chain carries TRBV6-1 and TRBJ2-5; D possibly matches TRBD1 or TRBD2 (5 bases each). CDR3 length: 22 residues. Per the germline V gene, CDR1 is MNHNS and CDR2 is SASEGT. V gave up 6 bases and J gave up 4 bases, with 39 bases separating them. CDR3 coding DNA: TGTGCCAGCAGCAAGCGCGAGCCCGAGGGGCAAGGGAGTAGCGTGGTCGGAGAGACCCAGTACTTC. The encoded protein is CASSKREPEGQGSSVVGETQYF.

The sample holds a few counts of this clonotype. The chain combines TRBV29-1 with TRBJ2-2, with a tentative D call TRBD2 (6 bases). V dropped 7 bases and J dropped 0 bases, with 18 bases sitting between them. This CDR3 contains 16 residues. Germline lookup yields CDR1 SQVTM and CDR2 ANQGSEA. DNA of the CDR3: TGCAGCGCCTCGGGAGCCCTTCCTCCGAACACCGGGGAGCTGTTTTTT. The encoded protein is CSASGALPPNTGELFF.

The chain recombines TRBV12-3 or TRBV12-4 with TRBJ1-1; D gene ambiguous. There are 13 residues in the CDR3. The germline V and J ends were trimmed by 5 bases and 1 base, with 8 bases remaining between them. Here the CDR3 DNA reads TGTGCCAGCAGTCGGGCAGCGAACACTGAAGCTTTCTTT. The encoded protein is CASSRAANTEAFF.